The clone carrying this T cell receptor (beta chain) was observed at least ten times. Its antigen is as yet unknown. CDR1 SQVTM and CDR2 ANQGSEA come from the germline V gene. V shed 6 bases and J 3 bases; nucleotides not matched to a gene: 5. This CDR3 is 14 amino acids long. The sample comes from a study of T cells after yellow fever vaccination. Study as a whole: Preparing low-cell-number fractions relied on SMART-Seq v4 Ultra Low Input. Overall study results and limits: Though weaker, the secondary response peaked faster, on day 5 versus 15.

5'RACE template switching generated TCR cDNA, adding a universal primer site and UMIs. Via MiXCR, TCRdb re-called the 5' RACE reads, giving one row per CDR3 protein. In the table there are a few hundred thousand distinct CDR3 sequences, roughly 6.1% of which are singletons. The chain employs TRBV29-1 and TRBJ2-5; 12 nucleotides agree with TRBD1. Source: PBMCs, taken 5 days after the yellow fever booster vaccination. This TCR derives from a man aged 30 to 39 who received the YFV17D yellow fever vaccine. Written as DNA, the CDR3 is TGCAGCGTGGCAGGGACAGGGGGCGAAGAGACCCAGTACTTC. Amino acid sequence: CSVAGTGGEETQYF.